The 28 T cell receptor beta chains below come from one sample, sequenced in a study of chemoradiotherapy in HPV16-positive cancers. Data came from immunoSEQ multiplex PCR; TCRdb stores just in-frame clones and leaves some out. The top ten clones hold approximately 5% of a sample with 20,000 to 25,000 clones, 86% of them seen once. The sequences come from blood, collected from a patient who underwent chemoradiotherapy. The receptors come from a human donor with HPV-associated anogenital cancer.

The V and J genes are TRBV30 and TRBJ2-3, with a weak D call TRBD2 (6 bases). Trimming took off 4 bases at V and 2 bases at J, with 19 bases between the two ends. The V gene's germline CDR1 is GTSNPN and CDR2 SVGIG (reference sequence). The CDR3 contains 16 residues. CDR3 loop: CAWTPPIPGDTDTQYF. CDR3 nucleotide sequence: TGTGCCTGGACCCCCCCCATTCCGGGAGACACAGATACGCAGTATTTT.

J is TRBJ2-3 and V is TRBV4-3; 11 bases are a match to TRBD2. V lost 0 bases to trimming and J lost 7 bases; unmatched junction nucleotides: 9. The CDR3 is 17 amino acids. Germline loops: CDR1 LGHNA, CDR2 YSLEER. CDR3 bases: TGCGCCAGCAGCCAAGATGTAGCTAGCGGGAGGTCTTATACGCAGTATTTT. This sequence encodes CASSQDVASGRSYTQYF.

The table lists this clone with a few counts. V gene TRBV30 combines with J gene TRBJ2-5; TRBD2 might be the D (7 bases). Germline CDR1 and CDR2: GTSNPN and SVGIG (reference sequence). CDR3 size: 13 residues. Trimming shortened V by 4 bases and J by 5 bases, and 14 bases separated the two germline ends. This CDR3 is CAWKRGGAETQYF. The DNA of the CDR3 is TGTGCCTGGAAACGTGGGGGGGCGGAGACCCAGTACTTC.

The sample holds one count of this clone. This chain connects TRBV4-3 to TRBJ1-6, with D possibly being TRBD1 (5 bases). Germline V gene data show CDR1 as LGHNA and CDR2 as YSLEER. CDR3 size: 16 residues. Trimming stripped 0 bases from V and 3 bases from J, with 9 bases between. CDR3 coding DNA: TGCGCCAGCAGCCAAGAGGGGCACTACTATAATTCACCCCTCCACTTT. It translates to CASSQEGHYYNSPLHF.

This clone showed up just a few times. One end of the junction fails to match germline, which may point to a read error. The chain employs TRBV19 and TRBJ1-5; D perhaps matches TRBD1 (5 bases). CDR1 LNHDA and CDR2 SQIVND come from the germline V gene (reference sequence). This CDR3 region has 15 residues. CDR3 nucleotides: TGTGCCAGTAGGATAGTAGGGACGGGCAATCAGCCCCAGCATTTT. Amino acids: CASRIVGTGNQPQHF.

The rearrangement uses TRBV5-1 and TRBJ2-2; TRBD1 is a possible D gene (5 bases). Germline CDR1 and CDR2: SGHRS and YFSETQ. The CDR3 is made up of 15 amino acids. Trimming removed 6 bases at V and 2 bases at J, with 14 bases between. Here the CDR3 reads CASIIGAPNTGELFF. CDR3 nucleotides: TGCGCCAGCATCATTGGGGCACCCAACACCGGGGAGCTGTTTTTT.

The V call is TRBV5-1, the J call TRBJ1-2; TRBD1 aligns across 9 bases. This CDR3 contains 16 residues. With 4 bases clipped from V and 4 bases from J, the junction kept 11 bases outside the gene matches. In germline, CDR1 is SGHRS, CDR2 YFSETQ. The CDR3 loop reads CASSPQPGTGSYGYTF. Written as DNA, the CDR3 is TGCGCCAGCAGCCCCCAGCCCGGGACAGGGTCCTATGGCTACACCTTC.

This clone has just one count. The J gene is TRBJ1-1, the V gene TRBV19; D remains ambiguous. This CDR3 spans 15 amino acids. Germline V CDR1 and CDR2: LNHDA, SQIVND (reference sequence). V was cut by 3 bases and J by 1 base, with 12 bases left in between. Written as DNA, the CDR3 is TGTGCCAGTAGTATGAGAGGGAGCGGGAACACTGAAGCTTTCTTT. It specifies CASSMRGSGNTEAFF.

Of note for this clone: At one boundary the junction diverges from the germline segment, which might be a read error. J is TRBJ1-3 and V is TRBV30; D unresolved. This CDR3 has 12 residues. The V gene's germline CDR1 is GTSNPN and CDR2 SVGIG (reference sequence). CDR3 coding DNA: TGTGCCCGGAGTGTACGGCTGGGAAACATATATTTT. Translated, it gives CARSVRLGNIYF. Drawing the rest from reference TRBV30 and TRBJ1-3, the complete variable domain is SQTIHQWPATLVQPVGSPLSLECTVEGTSNPNLYWYRQAAGRGLQLLFYSVGIGQISSEVPQNLSASRPQDRQFILSSKKLLLSDSGFYLCARSVRLGNIYFGEGSWLTVV.

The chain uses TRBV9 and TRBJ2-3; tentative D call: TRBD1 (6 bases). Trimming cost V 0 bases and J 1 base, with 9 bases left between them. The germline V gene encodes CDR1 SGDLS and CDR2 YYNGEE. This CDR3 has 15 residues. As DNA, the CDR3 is TGTGCCAGCAGCGTAGGAGGGGGAGGCACAGATACGCAGTATTTT. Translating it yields CASSVGGGGTDTQYF.

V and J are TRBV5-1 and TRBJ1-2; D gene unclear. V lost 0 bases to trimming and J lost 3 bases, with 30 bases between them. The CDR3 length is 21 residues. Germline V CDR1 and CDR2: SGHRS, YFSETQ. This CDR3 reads CASSLVGLRSSRKEWDYGYTF. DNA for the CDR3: TGCGCCAGCAGCTTGGTCGGGCTAAGAAGCTCGCGGAAAGAGTGGGACTATGGCTACACCTTC.

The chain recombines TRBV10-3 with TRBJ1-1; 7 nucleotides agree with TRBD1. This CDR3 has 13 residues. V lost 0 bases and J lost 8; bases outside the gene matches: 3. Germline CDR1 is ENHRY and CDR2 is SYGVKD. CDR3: CAISESMDREAFF. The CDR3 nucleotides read TGTGCCATCAGTGAGTCGATGGACAGGGAAGCTTTCTTT.

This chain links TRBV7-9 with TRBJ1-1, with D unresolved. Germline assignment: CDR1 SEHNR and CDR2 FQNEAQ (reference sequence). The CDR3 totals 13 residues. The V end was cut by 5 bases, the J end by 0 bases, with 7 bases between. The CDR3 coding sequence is TGTGCCAGCAGCCTACAGATGAACACTGAAGCTTTCTTT. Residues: CASSLQMNTEAFF. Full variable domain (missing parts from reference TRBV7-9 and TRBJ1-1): DTGVSQNPRHKITKRGQNVTFRCDPISEHNRLYWYRQTLGQGPEFLTYFQNEAQLEKSRLLSDRFSAERPKGSFSTLEIQRTEQGDSAMYLCASSLQMNTEAFFGQGTRLTVV.

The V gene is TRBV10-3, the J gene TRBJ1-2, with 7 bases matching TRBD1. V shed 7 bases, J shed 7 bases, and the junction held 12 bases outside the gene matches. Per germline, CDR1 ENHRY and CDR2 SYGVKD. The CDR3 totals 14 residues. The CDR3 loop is CAITRDSASVGYTF. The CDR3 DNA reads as TGTGCCATCACCCGGGACAGCGCGTCGGTTGGCTACACCTTC.

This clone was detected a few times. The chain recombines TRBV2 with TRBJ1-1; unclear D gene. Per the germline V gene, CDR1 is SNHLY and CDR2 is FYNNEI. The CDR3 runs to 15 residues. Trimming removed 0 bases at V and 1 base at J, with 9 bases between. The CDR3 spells CASSEAKTTNTEAFF. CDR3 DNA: TGTGCCAGCAGTGAAGCGAAGACGACGAACACTGAAGCTTTCTTT.

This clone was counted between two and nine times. The DNA for the CDR3 is TGTGCCAGCAGCGTAGGGGCAGGCGCCACAGATACGCAGTATTTT. It yields the protein CASSVGAGATDTQYF. The genes are TRBV9 and TRBJ2-3; D not certain. The CDR3 runs to 15 residues. Germline V CDR1 and CDR2: SGDLS, YYNGEE. The V end lost 0 bases, the J end lost 2 bases, and 10 bases lay between the germline ends.

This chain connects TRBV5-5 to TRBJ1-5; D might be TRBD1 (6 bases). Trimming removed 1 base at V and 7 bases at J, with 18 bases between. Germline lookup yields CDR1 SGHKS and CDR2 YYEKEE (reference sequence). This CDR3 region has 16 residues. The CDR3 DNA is TGTGCCAGCAGCTTGTCCCTCGCAGGGGAAGGCCAGCCCCAGCATTTT. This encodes CASSLSLAGEGQPQHF.

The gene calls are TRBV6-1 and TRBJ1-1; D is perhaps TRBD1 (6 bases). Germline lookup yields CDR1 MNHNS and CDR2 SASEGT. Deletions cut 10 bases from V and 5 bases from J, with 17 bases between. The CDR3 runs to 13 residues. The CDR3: CATPWGPDTEAFF. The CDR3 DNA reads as TGTGCCACCCCGTGGGGGCCTGATACTGAAGCTTTCTTT.

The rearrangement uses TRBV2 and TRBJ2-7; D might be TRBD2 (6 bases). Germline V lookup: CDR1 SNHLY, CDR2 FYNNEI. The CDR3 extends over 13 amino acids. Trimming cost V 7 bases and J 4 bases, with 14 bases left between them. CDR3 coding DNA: TGTGCCAGCAACGGCGGGGAGCCGTACGAGCAGTACTTC. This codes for CASNGGEPYEQYF. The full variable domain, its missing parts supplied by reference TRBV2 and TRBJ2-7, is EPEVTQTPSHQVTQMGQEVILRCVPISNHLYFYWYRQILGQKVEFLVSFYNNEISEKSEIFDDQFSVERPDGSNFTLKIRSTKLEDSAMYFCASNGGEPYEQYFGPGTRLTVT.

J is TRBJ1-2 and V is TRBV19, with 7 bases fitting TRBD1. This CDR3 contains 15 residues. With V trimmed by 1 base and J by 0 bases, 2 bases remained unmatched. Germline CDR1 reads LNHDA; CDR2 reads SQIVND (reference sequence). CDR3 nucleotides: TGTGCCAGTAGTATAGTTGGGACAGCTAACTATGGCTACACCTTC. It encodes CASSIVGTANYGYTF. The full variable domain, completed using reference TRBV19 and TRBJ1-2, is DGGITQSPKYLFRKEGQNVTLSCEQNLNHDAMYWYRQDPGQGLRLIYYSQIVNDFQKGDIAEGYSVSREKKESFPLTVTSAQKNPTAFYLCASSIVGTANYGYTFGSGTRLTVV.

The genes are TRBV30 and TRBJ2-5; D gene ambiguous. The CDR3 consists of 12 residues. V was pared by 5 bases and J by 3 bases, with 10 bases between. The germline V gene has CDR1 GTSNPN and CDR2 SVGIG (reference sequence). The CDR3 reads CAWDSNKETQYF. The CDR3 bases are TGTGCCTGGGACTCCAATAAAGAGACCCAGTACTTC. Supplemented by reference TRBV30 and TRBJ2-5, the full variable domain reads SQTIHQWPATLVQPVGSPLSLECTVEGTSNPNLYWYRQAAGRGLQLLFYSVGIGQISSEVPQNLSASRPQDRQFILSSKKLLLSDSGFYLCAWDSNKETQYFGPGTRLLVL.

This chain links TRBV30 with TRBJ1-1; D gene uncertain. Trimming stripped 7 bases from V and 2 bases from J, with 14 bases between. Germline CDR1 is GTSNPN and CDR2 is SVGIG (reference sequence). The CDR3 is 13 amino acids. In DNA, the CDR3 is TGTGCCTCTATCCTCGAGGGTAACACTGAAGCTTTCTTT. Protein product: CASILEGNTEAFF. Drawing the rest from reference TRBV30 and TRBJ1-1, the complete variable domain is SQTIHQWPATLVQPVGSPLSLECTVEGTSNPNLYWYRQAAGRGLQLLFYSVGIGQISSEVPQNLSASRPQDRQFILSSKKLLLSDSGFYLCASILEGNTEAFFGQGTRLTVV.

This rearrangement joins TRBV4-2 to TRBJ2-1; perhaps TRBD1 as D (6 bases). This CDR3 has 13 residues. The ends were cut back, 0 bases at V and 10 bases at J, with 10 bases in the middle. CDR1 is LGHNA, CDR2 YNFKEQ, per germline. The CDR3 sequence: CASSQDDRLEQFF. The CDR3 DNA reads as TGTGCCAGCAGCCAAGATGACAGGCTGGAGCAGTTCTTC.

Here the CDR3 DNA reads TGTGCCAGCAGCCGAAGCACAGATACGCAGTATTTT. Translated, it gives CASSRSTDTQYF. The V call is TRBV7-8, the J call TRBJ2-3, with unresolved D. Germline CDR1 SGHVS, CDR2 FQNEAQ. This CDR3 has 12 residues. V dropped 5 bases and J dropped 0 bases, with 3 bases sitting between them.

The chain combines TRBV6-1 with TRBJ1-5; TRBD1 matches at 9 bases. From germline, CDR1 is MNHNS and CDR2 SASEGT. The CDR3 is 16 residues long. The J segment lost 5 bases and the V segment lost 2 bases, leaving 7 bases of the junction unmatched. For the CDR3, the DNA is TGTGCCAGCAGTGAACCGGGACAGGGACCTTATCAGCCCCAGCATTTT. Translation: CASSEPGQGPYQPQHF.

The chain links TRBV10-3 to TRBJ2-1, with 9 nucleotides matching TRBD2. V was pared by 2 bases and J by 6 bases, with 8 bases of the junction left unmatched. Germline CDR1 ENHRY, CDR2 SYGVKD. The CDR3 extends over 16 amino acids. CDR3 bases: TGTGCCATCAGTGAGCCTCTGCGGGAGGGACGCAATGAGCAGTTCTTC. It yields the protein CAISEPLREGRNEQFF.

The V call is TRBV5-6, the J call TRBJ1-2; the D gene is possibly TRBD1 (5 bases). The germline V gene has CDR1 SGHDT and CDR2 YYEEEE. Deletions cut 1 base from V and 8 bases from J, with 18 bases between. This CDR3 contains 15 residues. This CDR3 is CASSLWQGGLWGYTF. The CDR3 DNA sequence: TGTGCCAGCAGCTTGTGGCAGGGAGGACTATGGGGCTACACCTTC.

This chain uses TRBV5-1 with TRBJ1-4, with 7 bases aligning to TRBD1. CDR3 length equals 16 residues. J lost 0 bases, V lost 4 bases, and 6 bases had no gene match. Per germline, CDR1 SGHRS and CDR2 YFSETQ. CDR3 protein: CASSPQGLSTNEKLFF. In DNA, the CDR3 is TGCGCCAGCAGCCCACAGGGGCTCTCAACTAATGAAAAACTGTTTTTT.